This TCR beta chain was recorded in a study of T cells expressing NK-cell markers. Across the whole study: Sequencing of TCR beta repertoires drew on sorted CD3+CD56+NKG2C+, CD3+CD56+NKG2C- and CD3+CD56-NKG2C+ T cells.

For each CDR3 protein, TCRdb gives one entry from its re-call of the 5' RACE reads, without DNA. The sample spans fewer than 400,000 distinct CDR3 sequences; the ten largest clones claim roughly 5.2%. The sequenced sample was blood T cells: a sorted CD56 or NKG2C T cell subset, CD4+ or CD8+ T cells, or bulk PBMC T cells (not recorded which). The receptor comes from a man aged 18-75 years in good health.

This CDR3 is CASSFVRLAGGGGTGELFF. The rearrangement links TRBV11-2 to TRBJ2-2; the TCRdb D gene call, TRBD2, has no DNA to confirm it. The CDR3 length is 19 residues. Germline V lookup: CDR1 SGHAT, CDR2 FQNNGV.